The 6 T cell receptor beta chains below all came from one sample that was sequenced in a study of T-cell reconstitution after alpha-beta-depleted transplantation in children. Unique molecular identifiers were used in preparing the TCRbeta library. TCRdb re-analysed the PCR reads in MiXCR, keeping a single row per CDR3 protein. In the table there are some 550,000 distinct CDR3 sequences, approximately 22% of which are singletons. Sequencing used PBMCs, mostly from graft donor cells, obtained 360 days after TCRalphabeta/CD19-depleted stem cell transplant. The receptors derive from a boy younger than two who had a stem cell transplant for acute myeloid leukemia, so the T cells may come from the graft donor.

This clonotype was seen a few times. The chain combines TRBV12-3 or TRBV12-4 with TRBJ2-3, with TRBD1 identical over 8 bases. This CDR3 has 14 amino acids. V was clipped by 6 bases and J by 3 bases; unmatched bases: 5. The CDR3 sequence is CASRRQGSTDTQYF. CDR3 DNA: TGTGCCAGCAGAAGACAGGGGTCGACAGATACGCAGTATTTT.

This clonotype was recorded a few times. V and J are TRBV12-3 or TRBV12-4 and TRBJ2-1, with 10 bases that match TRBD2. Trimming removed 6 bases from V and 6 bases from J; junction bases left unmatched: 8. CDR3 size: 15 residues. CDR3: CASSPGLAGANEQFF. The CDR3 bases are TGTGCCAGCAGCCCGGGGCTAGCGGGGGCCAATGAGCAGTTCTTC.

V gene TRBV29-1 combines with J gene TRBJ2-3, with D possibly matching TRBD1 (5 bases). V was pared by 7 bases and J by 3 bases, with 14 bases between. The CDR3 runs 13 residues. From germline, CDR1 is SQVTM and CDR2 ANQGSEA. The chain's CDR3 is CSATTENTDTQYF. As DNA, the CDR3 is TGCAGCGCAACGACAGAAAATACAGATACGCAGTATTTT.

This clonotype came up many times. The chain links TRBV20-1 to TRBJ2-7, with 11 positions matching TRBD1. CDR1 is DFQATT, CDR2 SNEGSKA, per germline (reference sequence). V shed 4 bases and J 2 bases; nucleotides not matched to a gene: 10. This CDR3 spans 16 amino acids. CDR3 DNA: TGCAGTGCTACTCCGACTCCGGGACAGGGGGCCTACGAGCAGTACTTC. Amino acids: CSATPTPGQGAYEQYF.

The rearrangement links TRBV20-1 to TRBJ2-7; 8 bases line up with TRBD2. The CDR3 is made up of 12 amino acids. Germline assignment: CDR1 DFQATT and CDR2 SNEGSKA (reference sequence). The V segment lost 3 bases and the J segment 5 bases; nucleotides outside the gene matches: 3. The CDR3 DNA reads as TGCAGTGCTAGTGGCGGGGGGCACGAGCAGTACTTC. Its protein product is CSASGGGHEQYF.

The chain couples TRBV10-1 to TRBJ2-4; 9 nucleotides line up with TRBD1. Losses at the gene ends were 6 bases for V and 15 bases for J; bases not matched to a gene: 18. The CDR3 is 15 amino acids. Germline V gene sequence: CDR1 WNHNN, CDR2 SYGVQD (reference sequence). Here the CDR3 DNA reads TGCGCCAGCAGCGTTACAGGGGGCCAGCTCCCGTTTAGGTACTTC. It codes for CASSVTGGQLPFRYF.